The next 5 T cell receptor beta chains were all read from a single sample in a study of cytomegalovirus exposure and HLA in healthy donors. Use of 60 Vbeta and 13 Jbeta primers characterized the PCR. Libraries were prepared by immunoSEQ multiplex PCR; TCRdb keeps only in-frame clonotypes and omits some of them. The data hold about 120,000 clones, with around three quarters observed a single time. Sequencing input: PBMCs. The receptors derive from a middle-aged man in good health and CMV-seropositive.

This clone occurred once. The chain's CDR3 is CASLHWGGESEAFF. CDR3 in DNA: TGTGCCAGCCTACATTGGGGTGGGGAGTCTGAAGCTTTCTTT. The V and J genes are TRBV2 and TRBJ1-1; no clear D. The CDR3 consists of 14 residues. Trimming cost V 8 bases and J 6 bases, with 19 bases left between them. Germline CDR1 is SNHLY and CDR2 is FYNNEI.

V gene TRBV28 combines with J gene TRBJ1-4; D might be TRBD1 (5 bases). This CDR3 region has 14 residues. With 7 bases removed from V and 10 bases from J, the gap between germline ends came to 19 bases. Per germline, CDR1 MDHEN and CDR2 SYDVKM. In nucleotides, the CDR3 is TGTGCCAGCACACCACCAGGGCGGGGGGTAAAACTGTTTTTT. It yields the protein CASTPPGRGVKLFF. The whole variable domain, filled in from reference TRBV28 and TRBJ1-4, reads DVKVTQSSRYLVKRTGEKVFLECVQDMDHENMFWYRQDPGLGLRLIYFSYDVKMKEKGDIPEGYSVSREKKERFSLILESASTNQTSMYLCASTPPGRGVKLFFGSGTQLSVL.

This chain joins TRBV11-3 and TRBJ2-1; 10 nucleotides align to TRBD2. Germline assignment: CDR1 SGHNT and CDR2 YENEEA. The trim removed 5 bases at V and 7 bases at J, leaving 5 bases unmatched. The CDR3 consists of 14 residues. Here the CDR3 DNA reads TGTGCCAGCAGCGGTAGCGGGGGGTTAAATGAGCAGTTCTTC. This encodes CASSGSGGLNEQFF. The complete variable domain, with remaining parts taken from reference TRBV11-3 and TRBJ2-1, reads EAGVVQSPRYKIIEKKQPVAFWCNPISGHNTLYWYLQNLGQGPELLIRYENEEAVDDSQLPKDRFSAERLKGVDSTLKIQPAELGDSAVYLCASSGSGGLNEQFFGPGTRLTVL.

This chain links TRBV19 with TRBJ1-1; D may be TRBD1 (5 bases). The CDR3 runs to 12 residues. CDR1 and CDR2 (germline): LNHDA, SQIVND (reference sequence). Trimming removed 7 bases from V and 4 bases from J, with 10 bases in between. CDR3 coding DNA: TGTGCCAGTACCCCGGGGGGCACTGAAGCTTTCTTT. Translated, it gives CASTPGGTEAFF.

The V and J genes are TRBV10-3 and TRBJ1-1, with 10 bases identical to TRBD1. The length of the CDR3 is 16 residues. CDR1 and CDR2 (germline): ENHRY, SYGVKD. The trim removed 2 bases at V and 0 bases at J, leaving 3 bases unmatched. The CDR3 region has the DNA TGTGCCATCAGTGAGCCGGGACAGGGGCTGAACACTGAAGCTTTCTTT. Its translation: CAISEPGQGLNTEAFF.